The entry below describes one T cell receptor (beta chain). Its antigen is unknown. The sample originates from a study of cytomegalovirus exposure and HLA in healthy donors. General study points: The study listed around 150 cytomegalovirus-associated TCR beta chains.

This CDR3 region has 11 residues. Germline V gene lookup returns CDR1 SGHAT and CDR2 FQNNGV. V lost 3 bases, J lost 10 bases, and 7 bases lay in between. Repertoires were generated with immunoSEQ multiplex PCR, while TCRdb's copy carries only in-frame clones and drops some. The data show approximately 230,000 clones, about 90% seen once. Material for sequencing was PBMCs. This clonotype was obtained from a man aged 18 to 35 in good health and CMV-seropositive. V usage is TRBV11-2 and J usage is TRBJ2-1, with unresolved D. CDR3 sequence (DNA): TGTGCCAGCAGCTTTTTGGGAGAGCAGTTCTTC. Translating gives CASSFLGEQFF.